Each of the 8 T cell receptor beta chains below was sequenced from the same sample in a study of T cells in localized non-small cell lung cancer. Produced via immunoSEQ multiplex PCR; TCRdb's table is partial and in-frame only. Altogether over 25,000 clones are present, 90% being singletons, with the ten largest covering 0.95% to 1.4%. Source: peripheral blood, taken before any cancer treatment. The source of these receptors is a woman aged 35-75 years with stage I lung adenocarcinoma.

The rearrangement uses TRBV11-2 and TRBJ2-2; D is ambiguous. Germline V gene sequence: CDR1 SGHAT, CDR2 FQNNGV. With 4 bases removed from V and 3 bases from J, the gap between germline ends came to 0 bases. The CDR3 length is 11 residues. CDR3 nucleotides: TGTGCCAGCAGCTACACCGGGGAGCTGTTTTTT. Amino acid sequence: CASSYTGELFF.

J is TRBJ2-1 and V is TRBV4-2; perhaps D is TRBD1 or TRBD2 (6 bases each). The CDR3 loop spans 15 amino acids. In germline, CDR1 is LGHNA, CDR2 YNFKEQ. Trimming pared 5 bases from V and 7 bases from J, leaving 18 bases between. CDR3 amino acids: CASSEPLLGGNEQFF. The DNA of the CDR3 is TGTGCCAGCAGCGAACCTCTACTAGGGGGGAATGAGCAGTTCTTC.

This chain uses TRBV19 with TRBJ2-7, with a tentative D call TRBD2 (6 bases). The CDR3 is 14 amino acids. V lost 6 bases to trimming and J lost 3 bases, with 15 bases between them. Germline values: CDR1 LNHDA, CDR2 SQIVND (reference sequence). DNA for the CDR3: TGTGCCAGTAGACCCGGGACTGGTAACTACGAGCAGTACTTC. It specifies CASRPGTGNYEQYF.

This chain connects TRBV29-1 to TRBJ2-1, with D perhaps matching TRBD2 (5 bases). V lost 5 bases, J lost 4 bases, and 12 bases lay in between. CDR1 and CDR2 (germline): SQVTM, ANQGSEA. The CDR3 covers 13 residues. DNA for the CDR3: TGCAGCGTTTCTGATCGGGGATACAATGAGCAGTTCTTC. Translating it yields CSVSDRGYNEQFF.

The chain carries TRBV28 and TRBJ1-6, with 7 positions matching TRBD1. CDR1 MDHEN and CDR2 SYDVKM come from the germline V gene. The CDR3 is made up of 15 amino acids. The trim removed 4 bases at V and 5 bases at J, leaving 5 bases unmatched. CDR3 bases: TGTGCCAGCAGTTCAGCGACAGGGAATAATTCACCCCTCCACTTT. The encoded protein is CASSSATGNNSPLHF.

The J gene is TRBJ1-4, the V gene TRBV7-9, with 9 bases matching TRBD1. Germline V gene sequence: CDR1 SEHNR, CDR2 FQNEAQ (reference sequence). The CDR3 extends over 16 amino acids. Trimming removed 4 bases from V and 7 bases from J; junction bases left unmatched: 10. CDR3: CASSWGSGTGTEKLFF. The CDR3 DNA reads as TGTGCCAGCAGCTGGGGCTCCGGGACAGGGACTGAAAAACTGTTTTTT. Full variable domain (missing parts from reference TRBV7-9 and TRBJ1-4): DTGVSQNPRHKITKRGQNVTFRCDPISEHNRLYWYRQTLGQGPEFLTYFQNEAQLEKSRLLSDRFSAERPKGSFSTLEIQRTEQGDSAMYLCASSWGSGTGTEKLFFGSGTQLSVL.

This chain links TRBV27 with TRBJ2-1; unclear D gene. CDR3 length equals 16 residues. Trimming took 7 bases from V and 5 from J, leaving 21 bases between them. CDR1 MNHEY and CDR2 SMNVEV come from the germline V gene (reference sequence). CDR3 sequence: CASTSLSHYGDNEQFF. The CDR3 region has the DNA TGTGCCAGCACAAGTTTATCTCATTACGGAGACAATGAGCAGTTCTTC.

The V gene is TRBV27, the J gene TRBJ1-2; maybe TRBD1 (6 bases). The V gene's germline CDR1 is MNHEY and CDR2 SMNVEV (reference sequence). The V end was cut by 6 bases, the J end by 1 base, with 12 bases between. The CDR3 spans 14 residues. CDR3 loop: CASRWRGDNYGYTF. Here the CDR3 DNA reads TGTGCCAGCAGATGGAGGGGGGATAACTATGGCTACACCTTC.